The 17 T cell receptor beta chains below were found in one sample sequenced in a study of blood T cell repertoires in COVID-19. TCRdb's copy holds only in-frame clones and misses some; the assay was immunoSEQ multiplex PCR. The sample has approximately 230,000 clones; around 84% are singletons. Sequencing was carried out using PBMCs or T cells enriched from blood (not recorded which). The receptors originated from a man between 40 and 49 years old who had recovered from COVID-19.

The chain carries TRBV5-1 and TRBJ2-3; 11 bases line up with TRBD2. Germline loops: CDR1 SGHRS, CDR2 YFSETQ. This CDR3 comprises 15 residues. The V gene end was trimmed by 4 bases and the J gene end by 2 bases; junction bases not matched to a gene: 3. Written as DNA, the CDR3 is TGCGCCAGCAGCCTGGGACTAGCGGACACAGATACGCAGTATTTT. This encodes CASSLGLADTDTQYF. Full variable domain (remainder filled in from reference TRBV5-1 and TRBJ2-3): KAGVTQTPRYLIKTRGQQVTLSCSPISGHRSVSWYQQTPGQGLQFLFEYFSETQRNKGNFPGRFSGRQFSNSRSEMNVSTLELGDSALYLCASSLGLADTDTQYFGPGTRLTVL.

J is TRBJ1-1 and V is TRBV6-5; D not certain. Per the germline V gene, CDR1 is MNHEY and CDR2 is SVGAGI. The CDR3 is 15 amino acids. Trimming removed 5 bases from V and 7 bases from J, with 20 bases in between. CDR3 region: CASSLMGPEGNEAFF. The CDR3, as DNA: TGTGCCAGCAGTCTGATGGGCCCGGAGGGAAATGAAGCTTTCTTT.

This rearrangement joins TRBV6-5 to TRBJ1-1; 8 bases line up with TRBD1. The CDR3 has 13 residues. V shed 2 bases, J shed 10 bases, and the junction held 6 bases outside the gene matches. Germline V CDR1 and CDR2: MNHEY, SVGAGI. CDR3 loop: CASSYGQGRGAFF. In DNA form, the CDR3 reads TGTGCCAGCAGTTACGGACAGGGAAGAGGAGCTTTCTTT.

The chain combines TRBV5-6 with TRBJ1-6; D remains ambiguous. Trimming removed 7 bases from V and 9 bases from J, with 29 bases in between. Germline V gene sequence: CDR1 SGHDT, CDR2 YYEEEE. The CDR3 covers 18 residues. CDR3 in DNA: TGTGCCAGCCCCCGGCGGGCAGCCGCGGCCCACAAGTCTTCACCCCTCCACTTT. Encoded protein: CASPRRAAAAHKSSPLHF.

This clone was found a few times. The chain uses TRBV19 and TRBJ2-5, with 11 bases lining up with TRBD2. The CDR3 totals 14 residues. Germline CDR1 LNHDA, CDR2 SQIVND (reference sequence). The J segment lost 6 bases and the V segment lost 6 bases, leaving 6 bases of the junction unmatched. The CDR3 sequence is CASSASGGLKTQYF. CDR3 bases: TGTGCCAGTAGCGCTAGCGGGGGGTTAAAGACCCAGTACTTC.

This chain connects TRBV2 to TRBJ1-2; D gene ambiguous. In germline, CDR1 is SNHLY, CDR2 FYNNEI. The V and J ends lost 0 bases and 1 base respectively, with 15 bases between them. The CDR3 runs 17 residues. CDR3 residues: CASSEALLGSHNYGYTF. The CDR3 region has the DNA TGTGCCAGCAGTGAAGCGCTTCTGGGCAGCCATAACTATGGCTACACCTTC. Looking up the rest from reference TRBV2 and TRBJ1-2 gives the full variable domain: EPEVTQTPSHQVTQMGQEVILRCVPISNHLYFYWYRQILGQKVEFLVSFYNNEISEKSEIFDDQFSVERPDGSNFTLKIRSTKLEDSAMYFCASSEALLGSHNYGYTFGSGTRLTVV.

The rearrangement uses TRBV7-8 and TRBJ2-1; D perhaps matches TRBD2 (5 bases). This CDR3 is 15 amino acids long. Germline CDR1 reads SGHVS; CDR2 reads FQNEAQ. Between the trimmed V and J ends, which lost 1 base and 2 bases, there was a span of 9 bases. DNA of the CDR3: TGTGCCAGCAGCTTAGGTCGAGGGCCCTACAATGAGCAGTTCTTC. It encodes CASSLGRGPYNEQFF.

V is TRBV6-5 and J is TRBJ2-1; 13 bases are a match to TRBD2. Per the germline V gene, CDR1 is MNHEY and CDR2 is SVGAGI. J gave up 9 bases and V 5 bases, and 7 bases lay outside the gene matches. This CDR3 is 15 amino acids long. The CDR3 spells CASSRTSGSEIEQFF. CDR3 sequence (DNA): TGTGCCAGCAGTAGGACTAGCGGGAGTGAGATTGAGCAGTTCTTC.

V and J are TRBV7-3 and TRBJ2-1; TRBD2 matches 7 bases. This CDR3 region has 15 residues. The V and J ends lost 2 bases and 5 bases, in that order; junction bases with no gene match: 6. Germline loops: CDR1 SGHTA, CDR2 FQGTGA. The CDR3 nucleotides are TGTGCCAGCAGCTTATCTACTAGCGATAACAATGAGCAGTTCTTC. Translating gives CASSLSTSDNNEQFF.

V and J are TRBV6-5 and TRBJ2-6; 8 positions agree with TRBD1. The germline V gene encodes CDR1 MNHEY and CDR2 SVGAGI. This CDR3 region has 15 residues. V shed 6 bases, J shed 4 bases, and the junction held 5 bases outside the gene matches. The CDR3, as DNA: TGTGCCAGCAGAAGACAGGGGAACGGGGCCAACGTCCTGACTTTC. The encoded protein is CASRRQGNGANVLTF.

The rearrangement joins TRBV6-5 to TRBJ2-5; D is perhaps TRBD2 (5 bases). The CDR3 length is 14 residues. Trimming pared 1 base from V and 5 bases from J, leaving 11 bases between. The germline gives CDR1 MNHEY, CDR2 SVGAGI. The CDR3 DNA reads as TGTGCCAGCAGTTACTACGGGGTAGGCGAGACCCAGTACTTC. It translates to CASSYYGVGETQYF.

A few counts support this clone. V is TRBV5-6 and J is TRBJ1-4, with D possibly TRBD1 on 6 matching bases. V was pared by 2 bases and J by 5 bases, with 13 bases between. Germline CDR1 and CDR2: SGHDT and YYEEEE. This CDR3 has 15 residues. The CDR3 nucleotides are TGTGCCAGCAGCTTCCAGGGGTATCAGAATGAAAAACTGTTTTTT. The encoded protein is CASSFQGYQNEKLFF.

This rearrangement joins TRBV6-5 to TRBJ2-1, with 11 bases fitting TRBD2. J lost 10 bases, V lost 4 bases, and 9 bases had no gene match. The CDR3 runs to 15 residues. Looked up from germline, CDR1 is MNHEY and CDR2 is SVGAGI. In nucleotides, the CDR3 is TGTGCCAGCAGTTTCTTAGCGGGAGGGCCGACCGAGCAGTTCTTC. Translation: CASSFLAGGPTEQFF.

The sample holds one count of this clone. The V call is TRBV27, the J call TRBJ1-5, with TRBD1 matching 9 bases. Trimming took 8 bases from V and 4 from J; bases not matched to a gene: 0. Per the germline V gene, CDR1 is MNHEY and CDR2 is SMNVEV (reference sequence). The CDR3 is made up of 12 amino acids. CDR3 sequence reads: CASGTGNQPQHF. The DNA for the CDR3 is TGTGCCAGCGGGACAGGGAATCAGCCCCAGCATTTT.

The chain carries TRBV28 and TRBJ1-5; D is uncertain. The CDR3 totals 12 residues. In germline, CDR1 is MDHEN, CDR2 SYDVKM. With 6 bases removed from V and 4 bases from J, the gap between germline ends came to 7 bases. This CDR3 reads CASSRDNQPQHF. CDR3 bases: TGTGCCAGCAGCCGGGATAATCAGCCCCAGCATTTT.

This chain's CDR3 is CASSQIQGNGNTIYF. Here the CDR3 DNA reads TGCGCCAGCAGCCAAATTCAGGGGAATGGAAACACCATATATTTT. The chain joins TRBV4-3 to TRBJ1-3; possibly TRBD1 for D (6 bases). Trimming took 2 bases from V and 3 from J, leaving 11 bases between them. CDR1 is LGHNA, CDR2 YSLEER, per germline. The CDR3 consists of 15 residues.

This chain links TRBV4-1 with TRBJ1-2, with TRBD1 as a possible D gene (6 bases). This CDR3 spans 16 amino acids. Germline V gene data show CDR1 as MGHRA and CDR2 as YSYEKL. Trimming left V 1 base short and J 4 bases short, with 16 bases between. The CDR3 here is CASSQGGDRFPYGYTF. CDR3 in DNA: TGCGCCAGCAGCCAAGGGGGTGACAGGTTCCCCTATGGCTACACCTTC.